The rows below give T cell receptor beta chains drawn from one sample of a study of T cells in Graves' hyperthyroidism and ophthalmopathy. TCRdb used MiXCR to reprocess the multiplex PCR reads, holding one entry per CDR3 protein. The sample shows roughly 170,000 distinct CDR3 sequences, about 17% of them seen only once. Sequencing used blood. The receptors derive from a woman in her fifties or sixties with Graves' hyperthyroidism. The CDR3 runs from the conserved cysteine through the conserved F or W. The D gene is left open where the match is weak. The size entry is marked missing in some rows and otherwise reads once, few, many or a size class.

j_call	d_call	v_call	clone_size	cdr3_aa	cdr3_nt
TRBJ2-5	TRBD2	TRBV20-1	many	CSARVTGLAGGAKTQYF	TGCAGTGCTAGAGTCACTGGACTAGCGGGGGGGGCGAAGACCCAGTACTTC
TRBJ1-1	NA	TRBV9	many	CASSGGFNTEAFF	TGTGCCAGCAGCGGGGGTTTTAACACTGAAGCTTTCTTT
TRBJ2-7	NA	TRBV10-3	many	CAISEVSSLGEQYF	TGTGCCATCAGTGAGGTCAGTTCCTTGGGCGAGCAGTACTTC
TRBJ1-2	NA	TRBV6-1	many	CASTDRRGGRHGYTF	TGTGCCAGCACAGACCGACGGGGGGGTCGGCATGGCTACACCTTC
TRBJ2-1	NA	TRBV7-9	NA	CASSLGWQGTLDEQFF	TGTGCCAGCAGCTTAGGGTGGCAGGGGACCCTCGATGAGCAGTTCTTC
TRBJ1-1	NA	TRBV18	many	CASSPPVYTEAFF	TGTGCCAGCTCACCACCGGTGTATACTGAAGCTTTCTTT
TRBJ2-3	NA	TRBV5-1	many	CASSLYREAADTQYF	TGCGCCAGCAGCTTATACAGGGAGGCGGCAGATACGCAGTATTTT
TRBJ1-1	NA	TRBV9	many	CASSDNMNTEAFF	TGTGCCAGCAGCGACAACATGAACACTGAAGCTTTCTTT
TRBJ1-5	TRBD1	TRBV7-2	many	CASSSGQVANQPQHF	TGTGCCAGCAGCTCAGGACAGGTCGCCAATCAGCCCCAGCATTTT
TRBJ2-2	NA	TRBV20-1	many	CSATQEYSGELFF	TGCAGTGCTACCCAGGAGTATAGCGGGGAGCTGTTTTTT
TRBJ1-5	NA	TRBV10-3	NA	CAISDTSTGSYNQPQHF	TGTGCCATCAGTGATACCTCGACAGGTTCGTACAATCAGCCCCAGCATTTT
TRBJ1-6	NA	TRBV2	NA	CASSEGRSESPLHF	TGTGCCAGCAGCGAGGGACGGAGCGAGTCACCCCTCCACTTT
TRBJ2-1	NA	TRBV6-5	many	CASSYGLEGQNEQFF	TGTGCCAGCAGTTACGGGCTAGAGGGTCAGAATGAGCAGTTCTTC
TRBJ1-5	TRBD1	TRBV12-3/TRBV12-4	many	CASSLFPGGSNQPQHF	TGTGCCAGCAGTTTATTCCCAGGGGGCTCCAATCAGCCCCAGCATTTT
TRBJ1-3	NA	TRBV5-1	few	CASSFSAGSGNTIYF	TGCGCCAGCAGTTTTTCCGCAGGTTCTGGAAACACCATATATTTT
TRBJ1-4	TRBD1	TRBV27	NA	CASSSFPPGQGNEKLFF	TGTGCCAGCAGCTCCTTTCCCCCGGGACAGGGGAACGAAAAACTGTTTTTT
TRBJ1-5	NA	TRBV3-1	many	CASSQGRDQPQHF	TGTGCCAGCAGCCAAGGCAGGGACCAGCCCCAGCATTTT
TRBJ2-7	TRBD2	TRBV20-1	many	CSANPGLASFEQYF	TGCAGTGCCAACCCGGGACTAGCGTCGTTCGAGCAGTACTTC
TRBJ2-2	NA	TRBV19	few	CASSIGGPTYTGELFF	TGTGCCAGTAGTATTGGGGGGCCCACTTACACCGGGGAGCTGTTTTTT
TRBJ2-1	NA	TRBV7-9	many	CASSLVGRSYNEQFF	TGTGCCAGCAGCTTAGTAGGTAGGTCCTACAATGAGCAGTTCTTC
TRBJ1-2	NA	TRBV20-1	NA	CSAPPTGRDGYTF	TGCAGTGCCCCCCCGACAGGTCGTGATGGCTACACCTTC
TRBJ1-1	NA	TRBV19	many	CASSKGYSPEAFF	TGTGCCAGTAGTAAAGGGTACTCCCCTGAAGCTTTCTTT
TRBJ2-3	NA	TRBV19	few	CASGSGHRSVADTQYF	TGTGCCAGTGGTTCGGGACATCGCTCAGTCGCAGATACGCAGTATTTT
TRBJ1-6	NA	TRBV7-9	many	CASSSELGGRSPLHF	TGTGCCAGCAGCTCCGAACTGGGGGGGCGTTCACCCCTCCACTTT
TRBJ1-5	NA	TRBV24-1	many	CATSDSVGNQPQHF	TGTGCCACCAGTGATTCTGTCGGTAATCAGCCCCAGCATTTT
TRBJ2-1	NA	TRBV9	NA	CASSPITPGNEQFF	TGTGCCAGCAGCCCGATCACCCCAGGGAATGAGCAGTTCTTC
TRBJ2-5	NA	TRBV18	NA	CASSPRAAPTSQETQYF	TGTGCCAGCTCACCACGGGCGGCTCCCACATCACAAGAGACCCAGTACTTC
TRBJ2-7	TRBD1	TRBV27	many	CASSSGQSYPYEQYF	TGTGCCAGCAGTTCGGGACAGTCTTACCCCTACGAGCAGTACTTC
TRBJ2-5	NA	TRBV2	NA	CASSEAGSLQETQYF	TGTGCCAGCAGTGAAGCCGGCTCCTTACAAGAGACCCAGTACTTC